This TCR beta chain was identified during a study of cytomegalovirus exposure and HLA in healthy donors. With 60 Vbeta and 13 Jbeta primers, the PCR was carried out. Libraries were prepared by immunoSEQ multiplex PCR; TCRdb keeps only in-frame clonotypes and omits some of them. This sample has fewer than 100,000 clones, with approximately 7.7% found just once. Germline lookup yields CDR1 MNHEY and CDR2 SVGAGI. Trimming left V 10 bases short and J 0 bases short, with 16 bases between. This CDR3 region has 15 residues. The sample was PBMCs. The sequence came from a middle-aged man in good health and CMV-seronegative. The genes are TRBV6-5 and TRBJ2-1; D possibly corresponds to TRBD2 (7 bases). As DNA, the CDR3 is TGTGCCACCGGAAGGGGGGGGGTCTCCTACAATGAGCAGTTCTTC. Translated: CATGRGGVSYNEQFF.